The 29 T cell receptor beta chains in this list originate from one sample, sequenced in a study of blood T cell repertoires in COVID-19. Using immunoSEQ multiplex PCR, the repertoire was profiled, and TCRdb retains in-frame clones only, with some absent. The data hold a few hundred thousand clones, with roughly 90% observed a single time. Sequencing input: peripheral blood. The receptors come from a woman in her 50s who had recovered from COVID-19.

The chain couples TRBV18 to TRBJ2-2; TRBD1 agrees at 9 bases. The length of the CDR3 is 15 residues. The germline V gene has CDR1 KGHSH and CDR2 LQKENI. The junction had 0 bases not matched to a gene; V was cut back by 0 bases and J by 4 bases. The CDR3 coding sequence is TGTGCCAGCTCACCACCACAGGGGGCCACCGGGGAGCTGTTTTTT. Translation gives CASSPPQGATGELFF. Based on the CDR3 plus reference TRBV18 and TRBJ2-2, the full variable domain is NAGVMQNPRHLVRRRGQEARLRCSPMKGHSHVYWYRQLPEEGLKFMVYLQKENIIDESGMPKERFSAEFPKEGPSILRIQQVVRGDSAAYFCASSPPQGATGELFFGEGSRLTVL.

The gene calls are TRBV6-5 and TRBJ2-6, with D possibly matching TRBD2 (5 bases). CDR1 and CDR2 from the germline V gene are MNHEY and SVGAGI. Trimming removed 6 bases at V and 4 bases at J, with 13 bases between. The CDR3 length is 15 residues. The DNA of the CDR3 is TGTGCCAGCAGCCTCAGCGGTTCCGGGGCCAACGTCCTGACTTTC. Amino acids: CASSLSGSGANVLTF.

The V call is TRBV3-1 (or the pseudogene TRBV3-2), the J call TRBJ1-1; 7 nucleotides line up with TRBD1. V lost 4 bases and J lost 2; bases outside the gene matches: 10. The CDR3 spans 16 residues. CDR1 is LGHDT and CDR2 is YNNKEL in the germline V gene (reference sequence). CDR3 coding DNA: TGTGCCAGCAGCCCAGCGGACACAGGGGAAAACACTGAAGCTTTCTTT. This encodes CASSPADTGENTEAFF.

This clone has just one count. J is TRBJ2-7 and V is TRBV3-1 (or the pseudogene TRBV3-2); 7 nucleotides align to TRBD1. Unmatched junction bases numbered 9, after V lost 4 bases and J lost 6 bases. Germline-derived CDR1 and CDR2 are LGHDT and YNNKEL (reference sequence). This CDR3 region has 14 residues. The CDR3 is CASSPSAGTVEQYF. The CDR3 region has the DNA TGTGCCAGCAGCCCTTCTGCCGGGACAGTCGAGCAGTACTTC.

The rearrangement joins TRBV6-4 to TRBJ2-3; 11 bases map to TRBD2. Germline V gives CDR1 MRHNA, CDR2 SNTAGT. CDR3 length: 15 residues. V lost 2 bases, J lost 4 bases, and 2 bases stayed unmatched. The CDR3 spells CASSDGSGGADTQYF. The CDR3 coding sequence is TGTGCCAGCAGTGACGGTAGCGGGGGGGCAGATACGCAGTATTTT.

This chain connects TRBV7-2 to TRBJ1-6; the match to TRBD1 covers 7 bases. Germline V lookup: CDR1 SGHTA, CDR2 FQGNSA. The trim removed 0 bases at V and 7 bases at J, leaving 6 bases unmatched. The CDR3 runs to 16 residues. Here the CDR3 reads CASSLATGVRNSPLHF. For the CDR3, the DNA is TGTGCCAGCAGCTTAGCCACAGGGGTACGAAATTCACCCCTCCACTTT.

In regard to this clone: Other DNA sequences in this sample translate to the same CDR3. This rearrangement joins TRBV7-9 to TRBJ2-7; TRBD1 aligns across 7 bases. The CDR3 is made up of 15 amino acids. V lost 2 bases to trimming and J lost 3 bases; unmatched junction nucleotides: 7. Germline V gene data show CDR1 as SEHNR and CDR2 as FQNEAQ (reference sequence). Here the CDR3 DNA reads TGTGCCAGCAGCTTACCCTTAGGACAGGTCTACGAGCAGTACTTC. It yields the protein CASSLPLGQVYEQYF. The variable domain in full, with the rest retrieved from reference TRBV7-9 and TRBJ2-7, is DTGVSQNPRHKITKRGQNVTFRCDPISEHNRLYWYRQTLGQGPEFLTYFQNEAQLEKSRLLSDRFSAERPKGSFSTLEIQRTEQGDSAMYLCASSLPLGQVYEQYFGPGTRLTVT.

The chain couples TRBV6-2 or TRBV6-3 to TRBJ1-1; D is ambiguous. With 3 bases removed from V and 9 bases from J, the gap between germline ends came to 20 bases. The CDR3 has 15 residues. Germline-derived CDR1 and CDR2 are MNHEY and SVGEGT. CDR3 protein: CASSYLGETGQKAFF. CDR3 DNA sequence: TGTGCCAGCAGTTATCTCGGGGAAACGGGCCAGAAAGCTTTCTTT.

This clone came up once. The rearrangement uses TRBV6-5 and TRBJ2-7; 8 bases align to TRBD2. Germline lookup yields CDR1 MNHEY and CDR2 SVGAGI. The CDR3 has 15 residues. J was trimmed by 4 bases and V by 8 bases; bases with no gene match: 13. CDR3: CASYPGGGGVYEQYF. The DNA of the CDR3 is TGTGCCAGCTACCCGGGGGGGGGCGGTGTGTACGAGCAGTACTTC.

The rearrangement uses TRBV28 and TRBJ1-1; D is uncertain. The germline CDR1 and CDR2 sequences are MDHEN and SYDVKM. This CDR3 has 12 residues. The V gene lost 6 bases and the J gene lost 0 bases, with 5 bases spanning the gap. The CDR3 sequence is CASSKMNTEAFF. The CDR3 DNA reads as TGTGCCAGCAGCAAAATGAACACTGAAGCTTTCTTT.

The rearrangement uses TRBV7-8 and TRBJ1-5; TRBD1 agrees at 9 bases. Germline V gives CDR1 SGHVS, CDR2 FQNEAQ. The trim removed 5 bases at V and 2 bases at J, leaving 4 bases unmatched. The CDR3 has 15 amino acids. The CDR3 region has the DNA TGTGCCAGCAGCCGGGACAGGGTGGGCAATCAGCCCCAGCATTTT. Translation: CASSRDRVGNQPQHF. The variable domain in full, with the rest retrieved from reference TRBV7-8 and TRBJ1-5, is GAGVSQSPRYKVAKRGQDVALRCDPISGHVSLFWYQQALGQGPEFLTYFQNEAQLDKSGLPSDRFFAERPEGSVSTLKIQRTQQEDSAVYLCASSRDRVGNQPQHFGDGTRLSIL.

Here the CDR3 DNA reads TGCAGCGTTGAAGATCAGGGACTAGCGCCTGAAGAGACCCAGTACTTC. Translation gives CSVEDQGLAPEETQYF. This sequence joins TRBV29-1 and TRBJ2-5; 10 bases agree with TRBD2. Looked up from germline, CDR1 is SQVTM and CDR2 is ANQGSEA. V was pared by 0 bases and J by 3 bases, with 7 bases of the junction left unmatched. The CDR3 contains 16 residues.

The J gene is TRBJ2-7, the V gene TRBV6-5; TRBD1 matches at 8 bases. V gave up 6 bases and J gave up 2 bases; unmatched junction bases: 6. This CDR3 region has 14 residues. CDR1 is MNHEY, CDR2 SVGAGI, per germline. CDR3 sequence reads: CASRRQGTPYEQYF. In DNA form, the CDR3 reads TGTGCCAGCAGACGACAGGGGACACCCTACGAGCAGTACTTC.

Only one count was recorded for this clone. The chain couples TRBV11-2 to TRBJ1-4; D remains ambiguous. In germline, CDR1 is SGHAT, CDR2 FQNNGV. The ends were cut back, 0 bases at V and 5 bases at J, with 13 bases in the middle. CDR3 size: 16 residues. Here the CDR3 DNA reads TGTGCCAGCAGCTTAGATTCGGGGAGAGGGAATGAAAAACTGTTTTTT. Residues: CASSLDSGRGNEKLFF.

V and J are TRBV4-3 and TRBJ2-4; the match to TRBD2 covers 12 bases. This CDR3 is 17 amino acids long. Looked up from germline, CDR1 is LGHNA and CDR2 is YSLEER. J lost 2 bases, V lost 3 bases, and 5 bases had no gene match. Written as DNA, the CDR3 is TGCGCCAGCAGCCACAACCTAGCGGGGGGGTCCAAAAACATTCAGTACTTC. Translated: CASSHNLAGGSKNIQYF.

The CDR3, as DNA: TGTGCCTGGAGTGTACGTCCCGCGGGTACGCAGTATTTT. Translation: CAWSVRPAGTQYF. The rearrangement joins TRBV30 to TRBJ2-3, with TRBD2 as a possible D gene (5 bases). CDR3 length: 13 residues. Per germline, CDR1 GTSNPN and CDR2 SVGIG (reference sequence). Between the trimmed V and J ends, which lost 0 bases and 8 bases, there was a span of 12 bases. The full variable domain, completed using reference TRBV30 and TRBJ2-3, is SQTIHQWPATLVQPVGSPLSLECTVEGTSNPNLYWYRQAAGRGLQLLFYSVGIGQISSEVPQNLSASRPQDRQFILSSKKLLLSDSGFYLCAWSVRPAGTQYFGPGTRLTVL.

The rearrangement joins TRBV7-2 to TRBJ1-5; D is uncertain. Germline loops: CDR1 SGHTA, CDR2 FQGNSA. V was clipped by 5 bases and J by 7 bases, with 15 bases between them. The CDR3 consists of 14 residues. The CDR3 bases are TGTGCCAGCAGCCTGACGGAGCCATGGCAGCCCCAGCATTTT. Translated, it gives CASSLTEPWQPQHF.

The rearrangement uses TRBV18 and TRBJ2-7, with 7 nucleotides matching TRBD1. This CDR3 spans 16 amino acids. J gave up 6 bases and V 3 bases, and 14 bases lay outside the gene matches. Germline V CDR1 and CDR2: KGHSH, LQKENI. Here the CDR3 reads CASSPAFRQGLSEQYF. The CDR3 nucleotides read TGTGCCAGCTCACCGGCTTTTAGACAGGGCCTCAGCGAGCAGTACTTC.

The chain links TRBV6-5 to TRBJ2-3; 11 bases match TRBD1. Germline lookup yields CDR1 MNHEY and CDR2 SVGAGI. This CDR3 contains 14 residues. Trimming at V came to 6 bases and at J to 4 bases, leaving 3 bases not matched to a gene. CDR3 residues: CASRGGQGADTQYF. CDR3 in DNA: TGTGCCAGCAGAGGGGGACAGGGGGCAGATACGCAGTATTTT.

The chain uses TRBV6-2 or TRBV6-3 and TRBJ1-1; D is undetermined. V was shortened by 3 bases and J by 5 bases, with 13 bases between the two germline ends. The CDR3 length is 14 residues. The germline CDR1 and CDR2 sequences are MNHEY and SVGEGT. CDR3 sequence reads: CASSYGRGRTEAFF. CDR3 in DNA: TGTGCCAGCAGTTATGGTCGAGGGAGAACTGAAGCTTTCTTT.

This rearrangement joins TRBV5-5 to TRBJ1-5; 9 bases map to TRBD1. Germline V gene sequence: CDR1 SGHKS, CDR2 YYEKEE (reference sequence). V trimming: 3 bases; J trimming: 4 bases; junction bases outside the gene matches: 14. The CDR3 contains 18 residues. CDR3 region: CASSSTFRDRVVNQPQHF. CDR3 nucleotide sequence: TGTGCCAGCAGCTCGACCTTCCGGGACAGGGTGGTTAATCAGCCCCAGCATTTT.

The rearrangement joins TRBV20-1 to TRBJ1-2, with no clear D. In germline, CDR1 is DFQATT, CDR2 SNEGSKA (reference sequence). V gave up 5 bases and J gave up 8 bases, with 12 bases separating them. CDR3 size: 11 residues. The CDR3 sequence: CSAFGREGYTF. The CDR3 bases are TGCAGTGCTTTCGGAAGGGAGGGCTACACCTTC.

This chain joins TRBV2 and TRBJ1-2, with D perhaps TRBD1 (5 bases). The CDR3 sequence is 17 residues long. Germline values: CDR1 SNHLY, CDR2 FYNNEI. The V end lost 0 bases, the J end lost 8 bases, and 22 bases lay between the germline ends. DNA of the CDR3: TGTGCCAGCAGTGAAGCGGACCCCTTGGGCAGGGCTACCGGCTACACCTTC. Its translation: CASSEADPLGRATGYTF.

V is TRBV28 and J is TRBJ1-5; no definite D call. The ends were cut back, 7 bases at V and 5 bases at J, with 18 bases in the middle. The CDR3 extends over 15 amino acids. From germline, CDR1 is MDHEN and CDR2 SYDVKM. The CDR3 bases are TGTGCCAGCACTCCTCCCCGGGTCGGCGATCAGCCCCAGCATTTT. The encoded protein is CASTPPRVGDQPQHF.

The CDR3: CASSPLPSTGAAAPNQPQHF. In DNA form, the CDR3 reads TGTGCCAGTAGCCCTCTCCCCTCGACAGGGGCCGCGGCCCCAAATCAGCCCCAGCATTTT. The chain couples TRBV19 to TRBJ1-5; 8 nucleotides agree with TRBD1. Germline CDR1 is LNHDA and CDR2 is SQIVND (reference sequence). This CDR3 is 20 amino acids long. With 6 bases clipped from V and 4 bases from J, the junction kept 23 bases outside the gene matches.

The chain employs TRBV6-5 and TRBJ1-1; D unresolved. The CDR3 spans 13 residues. V lost 0 bases and J 6 bases, leaving 8 bases between the germline ends. Germline V gene sequence: CDR1 MNHEY, CDR2 SVGAGI. The CDR3 here is CASSYSTAAEAFF. CDR3 in DNA: TGTGCCAGCAGTTACTCGACGGCGGCTGAAGCTTTCTTT.

The sample holds one count of this clone. V usage is TRBV7-3 and J usage is TRBJ2-7; 7 bases are shared with TRBD2. CDR3 length equals 13 residues. Germline V CDR1 and CDR2: SGHTA, FQGTGA. Trimming cost V 5 bases and J 4 bases; bases outside gene matches: 5. The CDR3 nucleotides are TGTGCCAGCAGCCCCTGGGGGGGATACGAGCAGTACTTC. Encoded protein: CASSPWGGYEQYF.

The sample holds one count of this clone. The CDR3 bases are TGTGCCAGCAGCCAAGAAAGGCTAGCGGGGGGGCCAAGTGAGCAGTTCTTC. Encoded protein: CASSQERLAGGPSEQFF. The chain links TRBV3-1 (or the pseudogene TRBV3-2) to TRBJ2-1, with 12 bases identical to TRBD2. The J segment lost 9 bases and the V segment lost 0 bases, leaving 9 bases of the junction unmatched. CDR1 is LGHDT and CDR2 is YNNKEL in the germline V gene (reference sequence). The CDR3 extends over 17 amino acids.

V and J are TRBV5-4 and TRBJ1-2, with a weak D call TRBD1 (6 bases). Per the germline V gene, CDR1 is SGHNT and CDR2 is YYREEE (reference sequence). Trimming took 1 base from V and 2 from J, leaving 15 bases between them. The CDR3 covers 16 residues. This CDR3 is CASSLSLDRVNYGYTF. CDR3 nucleotides: TGTGCCAGCAGCTTGAGCTTGGACAGAGTGAACTATGGCTACACCTTC.